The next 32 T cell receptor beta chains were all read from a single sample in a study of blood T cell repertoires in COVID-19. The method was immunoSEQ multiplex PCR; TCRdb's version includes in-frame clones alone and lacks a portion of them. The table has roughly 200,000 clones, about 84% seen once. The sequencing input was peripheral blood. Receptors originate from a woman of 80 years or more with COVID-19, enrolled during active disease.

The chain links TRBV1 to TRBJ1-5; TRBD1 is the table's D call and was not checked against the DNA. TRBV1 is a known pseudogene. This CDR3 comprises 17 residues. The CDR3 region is CTSSQLVDWGAEQPQHF. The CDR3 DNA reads TGCACCAGCAGCCAATTGGTCGATTGGGGCGCGGAGCAGCCCCAGCATTTT.

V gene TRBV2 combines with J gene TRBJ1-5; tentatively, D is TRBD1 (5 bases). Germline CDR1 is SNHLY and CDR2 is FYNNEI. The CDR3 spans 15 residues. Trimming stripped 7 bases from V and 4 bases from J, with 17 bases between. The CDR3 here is CASTFGAGFNQPQHF. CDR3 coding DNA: TGTGCCAGCACCTTTGGGGCAGGATTTAATCAGCCCCAGCATTTT. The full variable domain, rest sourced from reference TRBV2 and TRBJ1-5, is EPEVTQTPSHQVTQMGQEVILRCVPISNHLYFYWYRQILGQKVEFLVSFYNNEISEKSEIFDDQFSVERPDGSNFTLKIRSTKLEDSAMYFCASTFGAGFNQPQHFGDGTRLSIL.

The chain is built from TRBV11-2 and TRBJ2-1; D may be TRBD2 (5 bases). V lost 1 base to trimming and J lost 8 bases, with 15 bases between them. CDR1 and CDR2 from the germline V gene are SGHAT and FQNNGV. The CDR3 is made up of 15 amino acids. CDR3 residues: CASSLVGGPGYEQFF. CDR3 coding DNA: TGTGCCAGCAGCTTAGTAGGCGGACCGGGGTATGAGCAGTTCTTC.

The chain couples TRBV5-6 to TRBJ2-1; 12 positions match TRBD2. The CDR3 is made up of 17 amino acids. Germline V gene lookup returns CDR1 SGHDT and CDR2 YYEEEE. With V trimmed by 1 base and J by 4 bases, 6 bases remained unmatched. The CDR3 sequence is CASSLLFGTSGYNEQFF. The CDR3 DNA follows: TGTGCCAGCAGCTTGCTGTTCGGGACTAGCGGGTACAATGAGCAGTTCTTC. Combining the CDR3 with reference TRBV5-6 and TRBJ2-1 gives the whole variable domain DAGVTQSPTHLIKTRGQQVTLRCSPKSGHDTVSWYQQALGQGPQFIFQYYEEEERQRGNFPDRFSGHQFPNYSSELNVNALLLGDSALYLCASSLLFGTSGYNEQFFGPGTRLTVL.

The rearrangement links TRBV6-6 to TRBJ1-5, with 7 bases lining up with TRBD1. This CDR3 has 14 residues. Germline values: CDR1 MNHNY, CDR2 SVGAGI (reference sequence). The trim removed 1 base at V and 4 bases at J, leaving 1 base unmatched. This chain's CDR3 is CASSYLGQNQPQHF. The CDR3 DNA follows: TGTGCCAGCAGTTACTTGGGACAGAATCAGCCCCAGCATTTT.

The CDR3 DNA sequence: TGTGCCAGCAGCCTAGGCAGGGCGGTCTCTGGAAACACCATATATTTT. Translating gives CASSLGRAVSGNTIYF. The chain has TRBV5-7 and TRBJ1-3; tentative D call: TRBD1 (5 bases). TRBV5-7 is an open reading frame whose function is uncertain. The CDR3 totals 16 residues. With 4 bases removed from V and 0 bases from J, the gap between germline ends came to 14 bases.

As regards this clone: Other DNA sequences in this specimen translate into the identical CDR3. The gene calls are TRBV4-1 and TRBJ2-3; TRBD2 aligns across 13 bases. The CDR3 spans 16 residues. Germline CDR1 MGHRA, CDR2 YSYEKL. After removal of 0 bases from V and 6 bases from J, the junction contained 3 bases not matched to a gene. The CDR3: CASSQELAGGGDTQYF. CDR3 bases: TGCGCCAGCAGCCAAGAACTAGCGGGAGGGGGTGATACGCAGTATTTT.

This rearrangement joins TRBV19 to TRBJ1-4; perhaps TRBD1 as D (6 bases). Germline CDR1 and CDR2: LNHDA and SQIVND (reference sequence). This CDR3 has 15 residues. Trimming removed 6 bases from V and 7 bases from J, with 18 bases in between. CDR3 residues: CASRFGDKVIEKLFF. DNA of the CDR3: TGTGCCAGTAGGTTTGGGGACAAAGTGATTGAAAAACTGTTTTTT.

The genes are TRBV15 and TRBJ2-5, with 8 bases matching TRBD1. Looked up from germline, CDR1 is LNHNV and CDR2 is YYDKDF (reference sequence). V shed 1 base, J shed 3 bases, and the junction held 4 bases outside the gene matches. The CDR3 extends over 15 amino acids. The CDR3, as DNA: TGTGCCACCAGCAGAGCCCCGACAGGGGAAGAGACCCAGTACTTC. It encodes CATSRAPTGEETQYF.

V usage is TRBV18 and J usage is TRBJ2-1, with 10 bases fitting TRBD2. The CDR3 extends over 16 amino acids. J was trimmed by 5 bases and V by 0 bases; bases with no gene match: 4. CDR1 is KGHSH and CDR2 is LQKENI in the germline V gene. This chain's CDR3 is CASSPPAGGPHNEQFF. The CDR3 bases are TGTGCCAGCTCACCACCAGCGGGAGGGCCTCACAATGAGCAGTTCTTC.

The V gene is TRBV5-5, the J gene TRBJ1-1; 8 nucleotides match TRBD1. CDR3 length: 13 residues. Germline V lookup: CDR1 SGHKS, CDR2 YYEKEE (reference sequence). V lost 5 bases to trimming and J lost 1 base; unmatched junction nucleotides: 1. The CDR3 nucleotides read TGTGCCAGCAGGGGACAGGCGAACACTGAAGCTTTCTTT. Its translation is CASRGQANTEAFF.

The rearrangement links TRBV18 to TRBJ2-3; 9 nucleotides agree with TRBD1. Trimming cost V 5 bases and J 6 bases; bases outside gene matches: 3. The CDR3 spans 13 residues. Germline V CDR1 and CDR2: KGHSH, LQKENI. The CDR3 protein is CASSRQGEDTQYF. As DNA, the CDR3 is TGTGCCAGCTCAAGACAGGGGGAGGATACGCAGTATTTT.

In DNA form, the CDR3 reads TGTGCCAGCACGGTACCCGGGGCAGATACGCAGTATTTT. Encoded protein: CASTVPGADTQYF. J is TRBJ2-3 and V is TRBV6-5; maybe TRBD2 (5 bases). Germline CDR1 and CDR2: MNHEY and SVGAGI. V lost 7 bases, J lost 4 bases, and 12 bases lay in between. The CDR3 covers 13 residues.

The CDR3 DNA reads as TGTGCCAGCAGTTTCTACAGGGGAGGCACTGAAGCTTTCTTT. This translates into CASSFYRGGTEAFF. The rearrangement links TRBV28 to TRBJ1-1; 7 bases are a match to TRBD1. Trimming removed 3 bases from V and 4 bases from J; junction bases left unmatched: 5. From germline, CDR1 is MDHEN and CDR2 SYDVKM. The length of the CDR3 is 14 residues.

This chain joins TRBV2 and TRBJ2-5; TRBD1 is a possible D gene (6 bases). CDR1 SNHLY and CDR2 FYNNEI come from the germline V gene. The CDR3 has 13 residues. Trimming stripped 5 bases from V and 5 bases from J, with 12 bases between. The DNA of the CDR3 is TGTGCCAGCAGTACCACAGGGTTGGAGACCCAGTACTTC. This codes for CASSTTGLETQYF.

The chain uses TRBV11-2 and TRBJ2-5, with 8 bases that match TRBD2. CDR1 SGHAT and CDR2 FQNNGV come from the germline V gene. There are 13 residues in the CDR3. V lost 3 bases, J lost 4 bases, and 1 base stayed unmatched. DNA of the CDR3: TGTGCCAGCAGCTTGAGCGGGGGAGAGACCCAGTACTTC. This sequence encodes CASSLSGGETQYF.

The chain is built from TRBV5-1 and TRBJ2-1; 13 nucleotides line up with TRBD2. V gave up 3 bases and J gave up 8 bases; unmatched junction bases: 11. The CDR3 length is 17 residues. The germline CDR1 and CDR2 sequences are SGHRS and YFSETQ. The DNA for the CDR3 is TGCGCCAGCAGCTCCCAACTAGCGGGAGGGCCGTCTGATGAGCAGTTCTTC. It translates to CASSSQLAGGPSDEQFF.

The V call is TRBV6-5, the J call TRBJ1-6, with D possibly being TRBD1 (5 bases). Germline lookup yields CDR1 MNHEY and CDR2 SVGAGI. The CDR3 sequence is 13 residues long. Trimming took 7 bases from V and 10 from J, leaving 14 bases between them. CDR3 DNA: TGTGCCAGCATCAAGGAGGGGAAATCACCCCTCCACTTT. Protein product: CASIKEGKSPLHF.

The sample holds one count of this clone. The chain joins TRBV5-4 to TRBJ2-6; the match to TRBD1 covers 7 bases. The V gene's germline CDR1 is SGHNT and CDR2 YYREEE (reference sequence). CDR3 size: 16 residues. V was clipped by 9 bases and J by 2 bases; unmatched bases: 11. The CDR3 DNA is TGTGCCACCCCAGACAGGGAAGGCGCTGGGGCCAACGTCCTGACTTTC. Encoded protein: CATPDREGAGANVLTF.

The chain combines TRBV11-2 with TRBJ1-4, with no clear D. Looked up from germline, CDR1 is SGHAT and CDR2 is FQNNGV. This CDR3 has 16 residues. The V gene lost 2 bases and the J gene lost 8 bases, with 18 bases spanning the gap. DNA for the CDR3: TGTGCCAGCAGCTTAAGGTCTAGGAATTTCAACGAAAAACTGTTTTTT. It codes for CASSLRSRNFNEKLFF. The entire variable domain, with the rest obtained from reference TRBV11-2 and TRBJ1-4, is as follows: EAGVAQSPRYKIIEKRQSVAFWCNPISGHATLYWYQQILGQGPKLLIQFQNNGVVDDSQLPKDRFSAERLKGVDSTLKIQPAKLEDSAVYLCASSLRSRNFNEKLFFGSGTQLSVL.

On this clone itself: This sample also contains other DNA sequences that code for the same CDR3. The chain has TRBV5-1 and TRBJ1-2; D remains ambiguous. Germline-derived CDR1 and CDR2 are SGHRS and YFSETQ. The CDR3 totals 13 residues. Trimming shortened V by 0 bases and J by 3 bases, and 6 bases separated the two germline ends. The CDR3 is CASSLDGDYGYTF. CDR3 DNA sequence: TGCGCCAGCAGCTTGGACGGAGACTATGGCTACACCTTC.

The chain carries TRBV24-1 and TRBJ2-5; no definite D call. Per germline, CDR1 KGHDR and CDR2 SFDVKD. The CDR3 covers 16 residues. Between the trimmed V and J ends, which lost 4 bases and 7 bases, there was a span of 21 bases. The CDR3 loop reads CATSDGATEMSGTQYF. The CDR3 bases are TGTGCCACCAGTGACGGAGCCACCGAGATGTCTGGGACCCAGTACTTC.

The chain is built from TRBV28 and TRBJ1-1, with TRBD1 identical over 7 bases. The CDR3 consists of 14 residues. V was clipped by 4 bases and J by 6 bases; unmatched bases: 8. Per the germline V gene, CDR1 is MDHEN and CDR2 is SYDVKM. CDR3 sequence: CASSSTGQKPEAFF. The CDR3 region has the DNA TGTGCCAGCAGTTCGACAGGGCAGAAACCTGAAGCTTTCTTT.

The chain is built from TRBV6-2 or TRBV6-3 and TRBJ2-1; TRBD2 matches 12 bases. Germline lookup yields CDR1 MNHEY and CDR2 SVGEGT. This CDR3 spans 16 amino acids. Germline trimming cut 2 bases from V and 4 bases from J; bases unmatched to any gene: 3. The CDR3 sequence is CASSYRTSGDYNEQFF. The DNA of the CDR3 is TGTGCCAGCAGTTACCGGACTAGCGGGGATTACAATGAGCAGTTCTTC.

The CDR3 reads CASSFSGGSYEQYF. Here the CDR3 DNA reads TGTGCCAGCAGTTTTAGCGGGGGATCCTACGAGCAGTACTTC. The chain links TRBV28 to TRBJ2-7; 9 bases agree with TRBD2. Germline loops: CDR1 MDHEN, CDR2 SYDVKM. The length of the CDR3 is 14 residues. J was trimmed by 1 base and V by 3 bases; bases with no gene match: 1. Full variable domain (remainder filled in from reference TRBV28 and TRBJ2-7): DVKVTQSSRYLVKRTGEKVFLECVQDMDHENMFWYRQDPGLGLRLIYFSYDVKMKEKGDIPEGYSVSREKKERFSLILESASTNQTSMYLCASSFSGGSYEQYFGPGTRLTVT.

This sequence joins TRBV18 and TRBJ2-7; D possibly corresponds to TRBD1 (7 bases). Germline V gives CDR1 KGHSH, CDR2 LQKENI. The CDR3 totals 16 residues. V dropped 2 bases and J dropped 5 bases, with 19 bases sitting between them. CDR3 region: CASSPAGGGVKHEQYF. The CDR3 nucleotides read TGTGCCAGCTCACCAGCCGGAGGGGGCGTGAAACACGAGCAGTACTTC.

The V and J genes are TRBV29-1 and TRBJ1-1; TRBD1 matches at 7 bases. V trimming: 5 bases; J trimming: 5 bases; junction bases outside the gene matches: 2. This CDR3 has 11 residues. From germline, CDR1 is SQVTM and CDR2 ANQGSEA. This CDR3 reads CSVLGQTEAFF. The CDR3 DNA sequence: TGCAGCGTTTTGGGACAGACTGAAGCTTTCTTT.

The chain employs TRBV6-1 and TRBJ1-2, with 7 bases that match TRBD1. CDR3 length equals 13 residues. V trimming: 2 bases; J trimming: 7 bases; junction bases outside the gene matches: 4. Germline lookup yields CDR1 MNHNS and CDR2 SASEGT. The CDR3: CASSETDRAGYTF. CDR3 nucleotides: TGTGCCAGCAGTGAAACTGACAGGGCTGGCTACACCTTC.

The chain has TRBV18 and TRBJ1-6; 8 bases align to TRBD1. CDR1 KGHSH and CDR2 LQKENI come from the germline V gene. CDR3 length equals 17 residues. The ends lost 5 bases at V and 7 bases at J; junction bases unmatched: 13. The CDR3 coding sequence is TGTGCCAGCTCAGCTGGGAGGCGACAGGGGAACAATTCACCCCTCCACTTT. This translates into CASSAGRRQGNNSPLHF.

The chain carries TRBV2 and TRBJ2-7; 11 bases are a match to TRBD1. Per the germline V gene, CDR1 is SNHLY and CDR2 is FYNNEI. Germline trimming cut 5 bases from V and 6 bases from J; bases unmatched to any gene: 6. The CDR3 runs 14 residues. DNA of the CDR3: TGTGCCAGCAGTTGGACAGGGGGCCGATCCGAGCAGTACTTC. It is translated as CASSWTGGRSEQYF.

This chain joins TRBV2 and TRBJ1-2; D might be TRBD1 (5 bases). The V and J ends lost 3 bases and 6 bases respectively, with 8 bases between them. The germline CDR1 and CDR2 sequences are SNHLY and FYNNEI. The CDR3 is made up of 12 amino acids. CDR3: CASSEQGDGYTF. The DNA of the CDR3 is TGTGCCAGCAGTGAGCAGGGCGATGGCTACACCTTC.

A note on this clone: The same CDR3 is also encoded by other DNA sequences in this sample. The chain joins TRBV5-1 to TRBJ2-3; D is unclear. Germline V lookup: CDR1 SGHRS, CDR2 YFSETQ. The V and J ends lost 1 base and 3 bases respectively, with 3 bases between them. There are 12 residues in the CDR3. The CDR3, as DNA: TGCGCCAGCAGCTTGACTACAGATACGCAGTATTTT. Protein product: CASSLTTDTQYF. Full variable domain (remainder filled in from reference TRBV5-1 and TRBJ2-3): KAGVTQTPRYLIKTRGQQVTLSCSPISGHRSVSWYQQTPGQGLQFLFEYFSETQRNKGNFPGRFSGRQFSNSRSEMNVSTLELGDSALYLCASSLTTDTQYFGPGTRLTVL.